This T cell receptor beta chain originates from a study of T cell responses to AZD1222 COVID-19 vaccine (dated by TCRdb to about 2021). Study-level background: A total of under 250 trial participants underwent TCR sequencing, of whom some 200 had received two doses of AZD1222 and about 26 had received two doses of the MenACWY control vaccine. Trial participants were enrolled by age into subgroups of 18-55, 56-69 and 70-plus years, and roughly 150, 30 and 60 TCR-sequenced participants, respectively, were included in these subgroups.

The sample's time point label, decoded: about 28 days (+/-7) after the second vaccine dose. Because spike-specific TCR depth and breadth did not differ between the two schedules, AZD1222 recipients who got a second dose at roughly 4 weeks were pooled with those who got a second dose at roughly 12 weeks. Samples from vaccinated people were obtained from the UK trials COV001 and COV002, which included a single-blind randomized controlled phase 2/3 trial of AZD1222 (ChAdOx1 nCoV-19) in healthy adults. Trial participant PBMC samples were collected at day 0 and day 28 after the second dose for TCRbeta chain sequencing. The full study reports these points: In the small 56-69-year group, the increase in depth fell short of significance, most likely because of low power. Spike-specific TCR breadth and depth rose significantly after two AZD1222 doses compared with day 0 and with MenACWY recipients. The whole spike protein was spanned by vaccine-associated CD4 TCRs, and dominant responses were seen in regions 160-218 and 743-854. Participants were mostly white British, with more females than males. The authors suggested clonal diversity may have been underestimated. Because no samples from the day 14 peak response were available, repertoires could be characterized only after the peak T cell response. Conclusions about previously exposed vaccinees are limited, since just six AZD1222 recipients were seropositive for SARS-CoV-2 at baseline. Nearly half of unique spike-specific TCRs reportedly recognized epitopes outside regions mutated in the B.1.351 and B.1.1.7 variants.

The CDR3 regions of human TCRbeta chains were analyzed by immunosequencing. The source study handled its data this way. TCRs in the repertoires were compared against a reference library of SARS-CoV-2-specific TCRs that had been generated with the MIRA antigen-specificity platform. Breadth was defined as the fraction of unique TCRs that were SARS-CoV-2-associated. Depth was defined as the fraction of total T cells that were SARS-CoV-2-associated. Each spike-specific TCR was assigned to its reactive spike region and to a CD4 or CD8 class using the MIRA data. Log10-transformed breadth and depth values were compared by one-way ANOVA with Sidak's multiple comparisons tests. TCRdb took this table from immuneACCESS and kept in-frame rearrangements with V and J called. Such tables lack part of the clones; where checked against another copy, unresolved V genes explain under half of the gap, and the rest is unexplained. The V and J calls and clone size are taken from that table; D and trimming were inferred from the DNA. In all, the sample holds fewer than 150,000 clones, and around 88% of those were seen once. The ten largest account for 5.5% to 7.5% of the sample.

The CDR1 and CDR2 encoded by the germline V gene (reference sequence) are LNHDA and SQIVND. Trimming removed 7 bases from V and 0 bases from J; the gene matches leave 9 bases unexplained. From its cysteine to its phenylalanine, the CDR3 spans 15 amino acids. Only the CDR3 portion is preserved as DNA: 45 bases, with reading frame beginning at the first base. Note on this clone: Its antigen is currently not known. No base qualities exist here, and no much larger clone lies one base off it.

The material was peripheral blood, obtained 28 days after the second AZD1222 dose. Recombination joined TRBV19 with TRBJ2-7; TRBD1 lines up with 7 middle nucleotides. The TCR comes from an adult who received the AZD1222 COVID-19 vaccine. CDR3 sequence: CASTPSRGLSYEQYF. The bases are TGTGCCAGTACCCCATCAAGGGGGCTCTCCTACGAGCAGTACTTC. Extended through the reference TRBV19 and TRBJ2-7 proteins, this CDR3 yields the full variable domain: DGGITQSPKYLFRKEGQNVTLSCEQNLNHDAMYWYRQDPGQGLRLIYYSQIVNDFQKGDIAEGYSVSREKKESFPLTVTSAQKNPTAFYLCASTPSRGLSYEQYFGPGTRLTVT.